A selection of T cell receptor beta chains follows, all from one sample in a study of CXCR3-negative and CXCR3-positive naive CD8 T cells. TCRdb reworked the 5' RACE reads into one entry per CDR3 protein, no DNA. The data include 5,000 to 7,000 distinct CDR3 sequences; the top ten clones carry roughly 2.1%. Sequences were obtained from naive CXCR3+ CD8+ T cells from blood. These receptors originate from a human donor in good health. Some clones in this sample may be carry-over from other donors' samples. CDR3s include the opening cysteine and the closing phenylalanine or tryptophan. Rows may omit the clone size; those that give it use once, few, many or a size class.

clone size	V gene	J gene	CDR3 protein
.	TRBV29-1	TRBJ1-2	CSVVRQGDRPTF
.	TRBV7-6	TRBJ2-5	CASSLGGGAETQYF
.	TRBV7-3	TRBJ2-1	CASSQSGLYNEQFF
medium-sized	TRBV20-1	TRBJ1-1	CSAIPGIGMETEAFF
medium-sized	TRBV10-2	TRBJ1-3	CASRERGNTIYF
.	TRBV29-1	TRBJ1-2	CSVPTGTYGYTF
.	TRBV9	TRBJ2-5	CASSGETEETQYF
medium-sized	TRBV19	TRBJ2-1	CASSPDWSSYNEQFF
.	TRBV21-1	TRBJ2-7	CASSKARAGWYEQYF
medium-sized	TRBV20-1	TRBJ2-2	CSAPSGGYTGELFF
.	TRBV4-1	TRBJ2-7	CASSLRGSYEQHF
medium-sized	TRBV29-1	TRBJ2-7	CSVGRGSYEQYF
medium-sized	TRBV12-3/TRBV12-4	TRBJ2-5	CASRSTSGSFGYQETQYF
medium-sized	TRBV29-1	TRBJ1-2	CSVEPREDGYTF
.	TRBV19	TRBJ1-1	CASSIPGMGTEAFF
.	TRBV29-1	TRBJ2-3	CSVGLAGVTDTQYF
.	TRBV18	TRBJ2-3	CASSPRVSGRQDTQYF
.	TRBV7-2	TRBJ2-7	CASSFGLAGYYEQYF
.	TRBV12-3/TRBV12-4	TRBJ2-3	CASNPSGSSTDTQYF
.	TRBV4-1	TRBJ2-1	CASSQENNEQFF
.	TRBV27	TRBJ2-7	CASSFSGASYEQYF
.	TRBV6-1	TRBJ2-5	CASSKQGAAQETQYF
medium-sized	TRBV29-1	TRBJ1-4	CSVASLSGEKLFF
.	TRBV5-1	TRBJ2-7	CASSWGLAGDEQYF
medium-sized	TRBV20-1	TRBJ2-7	CSARDRTGGGYEQYF
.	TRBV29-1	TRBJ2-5	CSVGQMGRQETQYF
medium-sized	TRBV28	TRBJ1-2	CASSLTGEPGGLGYTF
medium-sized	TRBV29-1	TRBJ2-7	CSVELTDSYEQYF
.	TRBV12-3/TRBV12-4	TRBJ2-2	CASSSETANTGELFF
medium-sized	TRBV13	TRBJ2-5	CASSLTGDSQYF
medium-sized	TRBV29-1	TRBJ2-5	CSVEEVASGRPQIGTQYF